This T cell receptor (beta chain) was recorded in a study of T cell responses to AZD1222 COVID-19 vaccine. Study information: Second-dose intervals near 4 or 12 weeks were combined.

CDR1 and CDR2 from the germline V gene are LGHNA and YSLEER. CDR3 length: 13 residues. The V and J ends lost 2 bases and 5 bases respectively, with 6 bases between them. The method was immunoSEQ multiplex PCR; TCRdb's version includes in-frame clones alone and lacks a portion of them. The data hold roughly 99,000 clones, with around 89% observed a single time. The clonotype was recovered from an adult in good health. Sequencing used peripheral blood, obtained on day 0 of AZD1222 vaccination. V gene TRBV4-3 combines with J gene TRBJ2-2, with a tentative D call TRBD1 (6 bases). CDR3 protein: CASSQQGTGELFF. CDR3 in DNA: TGCGCCAGCAGCCAACAGGGGACCGGGGAGCTGTTTTTT.